The clone carrying this TCR delta chain has a handful of counts. Germline V gene lookup returns CDR1 GEAIGNYY and CDR2 EKD. The CDR3 extends over 14 amino acids. The V gene lost 3 bases and the J gene lost 2 bases, with 12 bases spanning the gap. This sample was taken from a study of gamma-delta chains in newborns, infants, children. For the study at large: Microbial exposure reportedly drives polyclonal innate γδ T cell expansion after birth.

TCRdb reanalyzed the reads using CATT. The data contain several thousand delta-chain clones, about 2.7% of them singletons. This TCR came from a child who was a newborn, infant or young child, either healthy, febrile or measles-vaccinated (not recorded which). Sequencing used blood. This sequence joins TRDV2 and TRDJ1; no definite D call. DNA of the CDR3: TGTGCCTGTGACCCCCTCCGAGGTACCGATAAACTCATCTTT. This translates into CACDPLRGTDKLIF.